This entry is about one TCR beta chain. What this receptor recognizes is not known. It has no much larger one-base neighbor in the sample; base qualities were not kept. These data come from a study of blood T cell repertoires in COVID-19 (TCRdb year 2020). Describing the broader study: The collaborator samples originated in the United States, Italy and Spain and spanned the acute and convalescent phases of COVID-19. The material from the prospective study consisted of cDNA or gDNA derived from T cells, B-cell-depleted T cells, or PBMCs. The dataset comprised deeply sampled blood TCRbeta repertoires from subjects exposed to, actively infected with, or recovered from COVID-19. The repertoires were released in a freely available public database intended as a resource for research on the immune response to SARS-CoV-2. Samples came from the ongoing ImmuneRACE study (first 160 participants) plus 1,254 subjects from 6 global collaborators. A de-identified subject ID, COVID-19 status, age in years and sex were almost always included in the sample metadata. Where HLA class I and class II types were available, the types were taken from metadata supplied by the sample provider, not from assay-based typing.

Broader findings and caveats from the paper: The amount of clinical and demographic metadata varied by source and participant and was provided uncurated.

Collaborating institutions collected whole blood in K2EDTA tubes following their own protocols. For TCRbeta analysis, collaborators shipped samples in one of three forms: frozen whole blood, isolated PBMCs, or DNA extracted from either of those sample types. TCRbeta CDR3 regions were amplified from genomic DNA by means of the immunoSEQ Assay, a bias-controlled multiplex PCR. Per the source publication's procedure: The number of nucleated cells in each sample was estimated by amplification of reference gene primers within the assay. To quantify the absolute abundance of each unique TCRbeta CDR3 rearrangement, sequence reads were collapsed and filtered. Productive Simpson clonality was computed per sample as the square root of Simpson's diversity index over productive rearrangements. TCRdb re-hosts the immuneACCESS table, in-frame sequences only. Its copies lack some clones; in the studies checked, an unresolved V gene accounts for under half of them, and the cause for the rest is not known. V, J and clone size reflect that table, while D and trimming were determined from the DNA. The sample yields under 250,000 clones; more than 85% were counted once. The ten most abundant clones make up approximately 7.2% of the sample.

The V end loses 8 bases and the J end loses 4 bases, and a stretch of 17 bases separates them. Counted from cysteine to phenylalanine, this CDR3 has 15 amino acids. Only the CDR3 region is kept as DNA, spanning 45 bases read in frame from base 1. Reading the germline V gene gives CDR1 MNHEY and CDR2 SVGAGI. The chain couples TRBV6-5 to TRBJ1-4, with a tentative D gene TRBD1 over 5 matching bases. Source material: peripheral blood. The source is a woman between 65 and 79 years old with active or convalescent COVID-19. The CDR3 reads as follows: CASDLNRRYNEKLFF. The DNA reads as follows: TGTGCCAGCGATTTAAACAGGCGGTATAATGAAAAACTGTTTTTT.